The 28 T cell receptor beta chains given below trace back to one sample, sequenced in a study of regulatory T cells in long-lasting Graves disease. Both iRepertoire HTBI primers and Arm-PCR of CDR3 regions were used to build the TCR beta libraries. Each CDR3 protein is one row after TCRdb ran MiXCR on the multiplex PCR reads. The table records 350,000 to 550,000 distinct CDR3 sequences, about 14% of them present only once. Noted time point: newly diagnosed GD, antithyroid drugs for less than 3 months. Researchers made the TCR library from RNA that was extracted from PBMCs. These data also formed part of another study, on T cells in Graves' hyperthyroidism and ophthalmopathy.

Sequencing used peripheral blood mononuclear cells (PBMCs), obtained at new diagnosis, from a patient treated with antithyroid drugs. The receptors come from a woman in her forties or fifties with Graves disease.

This clonotype was picked up a small number of times. The J gene is TRBJ2-7, the V gene TRBV7-2; TRBD1 matches 9 bases. The trim removed 5 bases at V and 3 bases at J, leaving 14 bases unmatched. The CDR3 length is 17 residues. Germline values: CDR1 SGHTA, CDR2 FQGNSA. CDR3 sequence (DNA): TGTGCCAGCAGCCCACCAGGACAGGGGTCCCTTCTCTACGAGCAGTACTTC. Its protein product is CASSPPGQGSLLYEQYF.

This clonotype was seen many times. V and J are TRBV11-2 and TRBJ2-1; 13 bases align to TRBD2. In germline, CDR1 is SGHAT, CDR2 FQNNGV. V shed 3 bases and J 6 bases; nucleotides not matched to a gene: 14. The CDR3 covers 19 residues. DNA of the CDR3: TGTGCCAGCAGCTTTCCGGGGGGCCCCGGACTAGCGGGAGCCAATGAGCAGTTCTTC. Protein product: CASSFPGGPGLAGANEQFF. Supplemented by reference TRBV11-2 and TRBJ2-1, the full variable domain reads EAGVAQSPRYKIIEKRQSVAFWCNPISGHATLYWYQQILGQGPKLLIQFQNNGVVDDSQLPKDRFSAERLKGVDSTLKIQPAKLEDSAVYLCASSFPGGPGLAGANEQFFGPGTRLTVL.

There are many counts of this clonotype. The genes are TRBV3-1 and TRBJ1-2; perhaps TRBD1 as D (5 bases). This CDR3 contains 17 residues. Germline CDR1 LGHDT, CDR2 YNNKEL (reference sequence). V was shortened by 4 bases and J by 2 bases, with 20 bases between the two germline ends. CDR3 nucleotide sequence: TGTGCCAGCAGCCCAGGCTCTGACAGAATCGCCAACTATGGCTACACCTTC. Protein: CASSPGSDRIANYGYTF.

This clonotype was seen many times. The rearrangement links TRBV2 to TRBJ2-1; 8 bases agree with TRBD1. V trimming: 7 bases; J trimming: 4 bases; junction bases outside the gene matches: 9. The CDR3 has 15 residues. The germline gives CDR1 SNHLY, CDR2 FYNNEI. CDR3 residues: CASITRDRTYNEQFF. The CDR3 nucleotides are TGTGCCAGCATCACCCGGGACAGGACTTACAATGAGCAGTTCTTC.

The sample holds many counts of this clonotype. The gene calls are TRBV20-1 and TRBJ2-1; 13 bases fit TRBD2. The CDR3 is made up of 16 amino acids. CDR1 is DFQATT, CDR2 SNEGSKA, per germline (reference sequence). V shed 4 bases, J shed 10 bases, and the junction held 13 bases outside the gene matches. The CDR3: CSATGTSGKGWREQFF. CDR3 nucleotides: TGCAGTGCTACGGGGACTAGCGGGAAGGGGTGGAGGGAGCAGTTCTTC.

This clonotype appeared many times. This chain uses TRBV6-5 with TRBJ2-2, with no clear D. CDR1 and CDR2 (germline): MNHEY, SVGAGI. V was shortened by 0 bases and J by 1 base, with 3 bases between the two germline ends. The length of the CDR3 is 14 residues. The CDR3, as DNA: TGTGCCAGCAGTTACTCGAGGAACACCGGGGAGCTGTTTTTT. It specifies CASSYSRNTGELFF.

The gene calls are TRBV28 and TRBJ2-7, with 7 bases identical to TRBD1. V was clipped by 5 bases and J by 0 bases; unmatched bases: 13. Looked up from germline, CDR1 is MDHEN and CDR2 is SYDVKM. This CDR3 is 17 amino acids long. The CDR3 protein is CASSVKTGQQFSYEQYF. CDR3 bases: TGTGCCAGCAGTGTGAAAACGGGACAGCAATTCTCCTACGAGCAGTACTTC.

This clonotype was picked up a small number of times. The chain recombines TRBV20-1 with TRBJ1-6, with 7 positions matching TRBD1. This CDR3 comprises 15 residues. Germline CDR1 and CDR2: DFQATT and SNEGSKA (reference sequence). V trimming: 0 bases; J trimming: 4 bases; junction bases outside the gene matches: 3. CDR3 nucleotide sequence: TGCAGTGCTAGAGACTCGACAGGGTATAATTCACCCCTCCACTTT. Translated, it gives CSARDSTGYNSPLHF.

This clonotype was counted many times. This chain's CDR3 is CASISTDTQYF. In DNA form, the CDR3 reads TGTGCCAGCATCAGCACAGATACGCAGTATTTT. The rearrangement links TRBV7-2 to TRBJ2-3; D unresolved. This CDR3 has 11 residues. V shed 7 bases and J shed 0 bases, with 2 bases lying between them. The V gene's germline CDR1 is SGHTA and CDR2 FQGNSA. Combining the CDR3 with reference TRBV7-2 and TRBJ2-3 gives the whole variable domain GAGVSQSPSNKVTEKGKDVELRCDPISGHTALYWYRQSLGQGLEFLIYFQGNSAPDKSGLPSDRFSAERTGGSVSTLTIQRTQQEDSAVYLCASISTDTQYFGPGTRLTVL.

A few counts support this clonotype. This chain connects TRBV6-5 to TRBJ2-2; 7 nucleotides align to TRBD1. After removal of 4 bases from V and 6 bases from J, the junction contained 17 bases not matched to a gene. Looked up from germline, CDR1 is MNHEY and CDR2 is SVGAGI. CDR3 length: 18 amino acids. CDR3 protein: CASSSLTKDRRSPGELFF. CDR3 nucleotide sequence: TGTGCCAGCAGTTCCCTAACCAAGGACAGGCGTAGCCCCGGGGAGCTGTTTTTT.

Ten or more counts support this clonotype. The V gene is TRBV28, the J gene TRBJ1-2; a weak D match, TRBD1 (6 bases). The CDR3 has 14 residues. V was pared by 6 bases and J by 8 bases, with 19 bases between. Germline loops: CDR1 MDHEN, CDR2 SYDVKM. The CDR3 nucleotides are TGTGCCAGCAGCCCACCCCAGAACAGGGCGGGCTACACCTTC. Its translation: CASSPPQNRAGYTF.

This clonotype was found many times. J is TRBJ1-5 and V is TRBV6-2 or TRBV6-3, with D tentatively TRBD1 (5 bases). The V gene lost 4 bases and the J gene lost 3 bases, with 13 bases spanning the gap. Germline V gene data show CDR1 as MNHEY and CDR2 as SVGEGT. The CDR3 loop spans 15 amino acids. The CDR3 spells CASSLTAAFNQPQHF. The CDR3 DNA is TGTGCCAGCAGTTTGACAGCCGCTTTCAATCAGCCCCAGCATTTT.

In DNA form, the CDR3 reads TGCAGTGCTAGAGATTTGAGGTGGAAGGGGAACGAAGAGCAGTACTTC. Its translation: CSARDLRWKGNEEQYF. This chain connects TRBV20-1 to TRBJ2-7; maybe TRBD1 (5 bases). V was cut by 0 bases and J by 7 bases, with 22 bases left in between. The germline V gene has CDR1 DFQATT and CDR2 SNEGSKA (reference sequence). The CDR3 runs to 16 residues.

This chain joins TRBV7-9 and TRBJ2-7, with D possibly being TRBD2 (5 bases). V was pared by 4 bases and J by 2 bases, with 15 bases between. The CDR3 is 15 residues long. Germline V CDR1 and CDR2: SEHNR, FQNEAQ (reference sequence). CDR3 nucleotide sequence: TGTGCCAGCAGCTCCCCCCGGGATACCACCTACGAGCAGTACTTC. Translation: CASSSPRDTTYEQYF.

Comments on this clonotype: A much larger clone is a single base away; this may be a read error. This chain joins TRBV6-5 and TRBJ1-1; 8 nucleotides agree with TRBD1. Germline CDR1 MNHEY, CDR2 SVGAGI. With 0 bases clipped from V and 10 bases from J, the junction kept 10 bases outside the gene matches. CDR3 length equals 15 residues. CDR3 loop: CASSYSGQGGSGAFF. The CDR3, as DNA: TGTGCCAGCAGTTACTCAGGACAGGGAGGGAGTGGAGCTTTCTTT.

This clonotype was picked up a small number of times. V and J are TRBV5-1 and TRBJ2-1, with D perhaps TRBD1 (5 bases). The V end lost 4 bases, the J end lost 5 bases, and 16 bases lay between the germline ends. The germline gives CDR1 SGHRS, CDR2 YFSETQ. There are 15 residues in the CDR3. CDR3 residues: CASSNPWGDHNEQFF. The CDR3 DNA reads TGCGCCAGCAGCAACCCTTGGGGCGACCACAATGAGCAGTTCTTC.

This clonotype was observed at least ten times. The chain has TRBV27 and TRBJ2-5, with TRBD1 matching over 7 bases. Trimming cost V 5 bases and J 1 base; bases outside gene matches: 7. This CDR3 has 15 amino acids. Germline values: CDR1 MNHEY, CDR2 SMNVEV (reference sequence). The CDR3: CASSLRDRSQETQYF. Written as DNA, the CDR3 is TGTGCCAGCAGTCTCAGGGACAGAAGCCAAGAGACCCAGTACTTC.

The CDR3 bases are TGTGCCAGCAGTGATACAGCGGGAGACTCCTACGAGCAGTACTTC. Encoded protein: CASSDTAGDSYEQYF. The J gene is TRBJ2-7, the V gene TRBV6-2 or TRBV6-3; the match to TRBD2 covers 8 bases. J lost 0 bases, V lost 5 bases, and 6 bases had no gene match. The CDR3 has 15 residues. In germline, CDR1 is MNHEY, CDR2 SVGEGT.

Notes on this clonotype: The germline gene is not matched at one end of the junction; a read error may be the cause. V and J are TRBV20-1 and TRBJ2-1, with unresolved D. This CDR3 has 16 amino acids. Germline V CDR1 and CDR2: DFQATT, SNEGSKA (reference sequence). For the CDR3, the DNA is TGCAGTGCTAGAGTGGGTTGGGCGCCAGCCTACAATGAGCAGCTCTTC. Translating gives CSARVGWAPAYNEQLF.

This clonotype was observed at least ten times. V is TRBV7-9 and J is TRBJ2-7; 12 bases align to TRBD2. V lost 5 bases, J lost 5 bases, and 7 bases stayed unmatched. This CDR3 spans 15 amino acids. Germline-derived CDR1 and CDR2 are SEHNR and FQNEAQ (reference sequence). CDR3 residues: CASSMTSGSLDEQYF. The DNA for the CDR3 is TGTGCCAGCAGCATGACTAGCGGGAGTTTAGACGAGCAGTACTTC. The full variable domain, in which reference TRBV7-9 and TRBJ2-7 provide the parts outside the CDR3, is DTGVSQNPRHKITKRGQNVTFRCDPISEHNRLYWYRQTLGQGPEFLTYFQNEAQLEKSRLLSDRFSAERPKGSFSTLEIQRTEQGDSAMYLCASSMTSGSLDEQYFGPGTRLTVT.

This clonotype was counted a few times. This chain uses TRBV10-1 with TRBJ2-3; a possible D gene is TRBD1 (6 bases). TRBJ2-5 explains the end of the DNA better; the J call may be wrong. CDR3 length: 14 amino acids. CDR1 and CDR2 (germline): WNHNN, SYGVQD (reference sequence). In DNA form, the CDR3 reads TGCGCCAGCAGTGAGACAGGGTTTGGGGAGACCCAGTACTTC. Its translation: CASSETGFGETQYF.

On this clonotype itself: The final CDR3 position lacks the conserved phenylalanine or tryptophan, pointing to a likely read error. V and J are TRBV24-1 and TRBJ2-1, with D perhaps matching TRBD1 (6 bases). Germline CDR1 is KGHDR and CDR2 is SFDVKD. V was clipped by 7 bases and J by 6 bases, with 15 bases between them. The CDR3 totals 14 residues. The CDR3: CATSPPGGGNEQFL. The CDR3 DNA reads as TGTGCCACCAGCCCCCCTGGGGGCGGCAATGAGCAGTTCCTC.

This clonotype was observed at least ten times. V usage is TRBV12-3 or TRBV12-4 and J usage is TRBJ1-1; possible D gene TRBD1, 5 bases. V was shortened by 6 bases and J by 4 bases, with 18 bases between the two germline ends. The CDR3 is made up of 15 amino acids. The CDR3 sequence is CASRKGRGASTEAFF. CDR3 in DNA: TGTGCCAGCAGAAAGGGGAGAGGGGCTAGCACTGAAGCTTTCTTT.

In this sample, this clonotype turned up many times. The V gene is TRBV18, the J gene TRBJ1-4; D gene uncertain. The CDR3 consists of 15 residues. The V end lost 1 base, the J end lost 5 bases, and 11 bases lay between the germline ends. CDR1 and CDR2 (germline): KGHSH, LQKENI. CDR3 amino acids: CASSPQEPINEKLFF. CDR3 DNA: TGTGCCAGCTCACCACAGGAACCAATAAATGAAAAACTGTTTTTT.

This clonotype was seen repeatedly, ten times or more. This sequence joins TRBV2 and TRBJ2-5; D could derive from TRBD1 or TRBD2 (6 bases each). Germline V gene lookup returns CDR1 SNHLY and CDR2 FYNNEI. This CDR3 has 13 amino acids. Deletions cut 10 bases from V and 5 bases from J, with 17 bases between. DNA of the CDR3: TGTGCCACCAATCGGGGGCAGGGCGAGACCCAGTACTTC. Residues: CATNRGQGETQYF.

This clonotype has at least ten counts. V gene TRBV5-1 combines with J gene TRBJ2-1; D is perhaps TRBD1 (6 bases). This CDR3 has 14 residues. Germline V lookup: CDR1 SGHRS, CDR2 YFSETQ. V gave up 0 bases and J gave up 5 bases, with 9 bases separating them. CDR3 residues: CASSLARGDNEQFF. Here the CDR3 DNA reads TGCGCCAGCAGCTTGGCCAGGGGCGACAATGAGCAGTTCTTC. Full variable domain (remainder filled in from reference TRBV5-1 and TRBJ2-1): KAGVTQTPRYLIKTRGQQVTLSCSPISGHRSVSWYQQTPGQGLQFLFEYFSETQRNKGNFPGRFSGRQFSNSRSEMNVSTLELGDSALYLCASSLARGDNEQFFGPGTRLTVL.

This clonotype was detected many times. The V gene is TRBV3-1, the J gene TRBJ2-5, with 11 nucleotides matching TRBD2. The trim removed 4 bases at V and 5 bases at J, leaving 15 bases unmatched. This CDR3 has 18 amino acids. Germline V gene lookup returns CDR1 LGHDT and CDR2 YNNKEL (reference sequence). The CDR3 loop reads CASSPPGTSGKSRETQYF. CDR3 bases: TGTGCCAGCAGCCCCCCCGGGACTAGCGGAAAATCAAGGGAGACCCAGTACTTC.

This clonotype came up many times. CDR3: CASGLGTEGVPFF. Here the CDR3 DNA reads TGTGCTAGTGGTTTGGGGACCGAGGGAGTCCCTTTCTTT. The gene calls are TRBV12-5 and TRBJ1-1; D not certain. The CDR3 is 13 residues long. Trimming removed 1 base at V and 12 bases at J, with 15 bases between. The germline gives CDR1 LGHNT, CDR2 FRNRAP.